This passage covers 5 T cell receptor beta chains from one sample sequenced in a study of cytomegalovirus exposure and HLA in healthy donors. PCR involved 60 Vbeta and 13 Jbeta primers. Generated by immunoSEQ multiplex PCR, the TCRdb table keeps only in-frame clones and is missing some. The sample has about 180,000 clones, approximately 80% seen once. The sequencing sample was made of PBMCs. The receptor set was obtained from a woman between 18 and 30 years old in good health and CMV-seropositive.

This chain links TRBV19 with TRBJ2-1, with 11 bases aligning to TRBD2. Germline CDR1 reads LNHDA; CDR2 reads SQIVND (reference sequence). V lost 5 bases and J lost 7; bases outside the gene matches: 7. The CDR3 sequence is 15 residues long. CDR3 protein: CASSVSGGARNEQFF. CDR3 bases: TGTGCCAGTAGTGTTAGCGGGGGGGCCCGAAATGAGCAGTTCTTC.

The rearrangement joins TRBV9 to TRBJ2-3; 14 nucleotides align to TRBD2. Germline lookup yields CDR1 SGDLS and CDR2 YYNGEE. V was pared by 4 bases and J by 4 bases, with 8 bases of the junction left unmatched. CDR3 length: 17 amino acids. The CDR3 DNA sequence: TGTGCCAGCAGCAGACGGACTAGCGGGGGGTCCTCAGATACGCAGTATTTT. Amino acid sequence: CASSRRTSGGSSDTQYF.

The rearrangement links TRBV2 to TRBJ2-1, with 8 bases fitting TRBD2. CDR3 length: 14 residues. V shed 8 bases, J shed 6 bases, and the junction held 9 bases outside the gene matches. CDR1 is SNHLY and CDR2 is FYNNEI in the germline V gene. CDR3 bases: TGTGCCAGCCTGATCCCGGGACTAGTCAATGAGCAGTTCTTC. This translates into CASLIPGLVNEQFF.

This chain joins TRBV6-5 and TRBJ2-5; TRBD1 aligns across 9 bases. The tail of the sequence fits TRBJ2-7 better, so the J call may be wrong. This CDR3 region has 13 residues. Per the germline V gene, CDR1 is MNHEY and CDR2 is SVGAGI. The chain's CDR3 is CASSGDRAYEQYF. CDR3 bases: TGTGCCAGCAGCGGGGACAGGGCTTACGAGCAGTACTTC.

V usage is TRBV14 and J usage is TRBJ2-5; 7 positions match TRBD1. Germline CDR1 reads SGHDN; CDR2 reads FVKESK. After removal of 5 bases from V and 3 bases from J, the junction contained 3 bases not matched to a gene. The CDR3 length is 13 residues. The CDR3 loop is CASSDRVKETQYF. In DNA, the CDR3 is TGTGCCAGCAGCGACAGGGTTAAAGAGACCCAGTACTTC. Variable domain in full (rest from reference TRBV14 and TRBJ2-5): EAGVTQFPSHSVIEKGQTVTLRCDPISGHDNLYWYRRVMGKEIKFLLHFVKESKQDESGMPNNRFLAERTGGTYSTLKVQPAELEDSGVYFCASSDRVKETQYFGPGTRLLVL.